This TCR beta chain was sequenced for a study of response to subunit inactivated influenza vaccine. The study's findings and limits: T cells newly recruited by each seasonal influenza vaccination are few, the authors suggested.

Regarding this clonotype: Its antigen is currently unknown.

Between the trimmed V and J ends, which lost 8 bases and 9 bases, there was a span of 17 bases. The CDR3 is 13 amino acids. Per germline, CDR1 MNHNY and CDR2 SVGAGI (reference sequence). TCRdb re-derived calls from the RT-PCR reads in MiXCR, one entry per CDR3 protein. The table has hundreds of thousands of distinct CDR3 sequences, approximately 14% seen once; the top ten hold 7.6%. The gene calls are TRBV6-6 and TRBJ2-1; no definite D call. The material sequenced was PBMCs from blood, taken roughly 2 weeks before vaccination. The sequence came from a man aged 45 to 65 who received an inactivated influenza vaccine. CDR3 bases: TGTGCCAGCGGACGCGAACACCCACTTGAGCAGTTCTTC. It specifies CASGREHPLEQFF.